This is a list of T cell receptor beta chains from one sample in a study of T cells in Graves' hyperthyroidism and ophthalmopathy. Each CDR3 protein is one row after TCRdb ran MiXCR on the multiplex PCR reads. Of around 620,000 distinct CDR3 sequences listed, 12% to 15% were seen once; the top ten hold around 7%. The sequenced sample was blood. These receptors were taken from a woman between 18 and 29 years old with Graves' ophthalmopathy. Both conserved end residues are part of each CDR3. Each record gives: V gene, CDR3 length, D gene, clone size, J gene, CDR3 protein, CDR3 DNA. D genes are given only for firm matches. Size is stated for part of the rows, as once, few or many counts, or as a class when the clone is expanded.

v_call: TRBV3-1; cdr3_length: 16; d_call: -; clone_size: many; j_call: TRBJ1-1; cdr3_aa: CATQPWGGGMNTEAFF; cdr3_nt: TGTGCCACCCAGCCATGGGGGGGGGGAATGAACACTGAAGCTTTCTTT
v_call: TRBV20-1; cdr3_length: 15; d_call: -; clone_size: many; j_call: TRBJ2-5; cdr3_aa: CSATLDTAHLETQYF; cdr3_nt: TGCAGTGCTACCCTGGACACCGCCCATCTAGAGACCCAGTACTTC
v_call: TRBV7-9; cdr3_length: 19; d_call: TRBD2; clone_size: -; j_call: TRBJ2-7; cdr3_aa: CASSTFSRTSGRAGYEQYF; cdr3_nt: TGTGCCAGCAGCACGTTTTCTCGGACTAGCGGGAGGGCGGGCTACGAGCAGTACTTC
v_call: TRBV3-1; cdr3_length: 14; d_call: -; clone_size: many; j_call: TRBJ2-1; cdr3_aa: CASSQEGTWNEQFF; cdr3_nt: TGTGCCAGCAGCCAAGAGGGAACGTGGAATGAGCAGTTCTTC
v_call: TRBV5-1; cdr3_length: 13; d_call: -; clone_size: many; j_call: TRBJ1-1; cdr3_aa: CASSLVGDTEAFF; cdr3_nt: TGCGCCAGCAGCTTGGTCGGGGACACTGAAGCTTTCTTT
v_call: TRBV3-1; cdr3_length: 17; d_call: TRBD1; clone_size: -; j_call: TRBJ2-3; cdr3_aa: CASSQGAGTGGSDTQYF; cdr3_nt: TGTGCCAGCAGCCAAGGCGCGGGGACAGGGGGCAGTGATACGCAGTATTTT
v_call: TRBV11-1; cdr3_length: 14; d_call: TRBD2; clone_size: -; j_call: TRBJ2-7; cdr3_aa: CASSRTSGTNEQYF; cdr3_nt: TGTGCCAGCAGCCGGACTAGCGGGACCAACGAGCAGTACTTC
v_call: TRBV4-3; cdr3_length: 15; d_call: -; clone_size: few; j_call: TRBJ2-1; cdr3_aa: CASSPTISRGNEQFF; cdr3_nt: TGCGCCAGCAGCCCAACTATCTCCCGCGGGAATGAGCAGTTCTTC
v_call: TRBV10-3; cdr3_length: 14; d_call: TRBD1; clone_size: many; j_call: TRBJ2-7; cdr3_aa: CAISERTGAYEQYF; cdr3_nt: TGTGCCATCAGTGAGCGGACAGGGGCCTACGAGCAGTACTTC
v_call: TRBV27; cdr3_length: 15; d_call: -; clone_size: -; j_call: TRBJ1-4; cdr3_aa: CASSPWTSGNEKLFF; cdr3_nt: TGTGCCAGCAGTCCTTGGACCTCGGGTAATGAAAAACTGTTTTTT
v_call: TRBV28; cdr3_length: 15; d_call: -; clone_size: many; j_call: TRBJ1-4; cdr3_aa: CASSWEGMLREKLFF; cdr3_nt: TGTGCCAGCAGTTGGGAGGGGATGTTGCGTGAAAAACTGTTTTTT
v_call: TRBV13; cdr3_length: 15; d_call: -; clone_size: many; j_call: TRBJ2-7; cdr3_aa: CASSVGQSILYEQYF; cdr3_nt: TGTGCCAGCAGCGTAGGACAGAGTATTCTCTACGAGCAGTACTTC
v_call: TRBV19; cdr3_length: 14; d_call: -; clone_size: -; j_call: TRBJ1-4; cdr3_aa: CASSRTRNNEKLFF; cdr3_nt: TGTGCCAGTAGTAGGACACGCAACAATGAAAAACTGTTTTTT
v_call: TRBV29-1; cdr3_length: 11; d_call: -; clone_size: few; j_call: TRBJ2-1; cdr3_aa: CSVGGRAEQFF; cdr3_nt: TGCAGCGTTGGGGGCAGGGCTGAGCAGTTCTTC
v_call: TRBV20-1; cdr3_length: 18; d_call: TRBD1; clone_size: many; j_call: TRBJ1-5; cdr3_aa: CSARRGTGFVGSNQPQHF; cdr3_nt: TGCAGTGCTAGAAGGGGGACAGGGTTTGTAGGTAGCAATCAGCCCCAGCATTTT
v_call: TRBV7-2; cdr3_length: 15; d_call: -; clone_size: -; j_call: TRBJ1-3; cdr3_aa: CASSLGPGQPGTIYF; cdr3_nt: TGTGCCAGCAGCTTAGGCCCAGGACAGCCCGGGACCATATATTTT
v_call: TRBV6-1; cdr3_length: 15; d_call: TRBD2; clone_size: many; j_call: TRBJ2-5; cdr3_aa: CASSSGLAGEETQYF; cdr3_nt: TGTGCCAGCAGCAGCGGACTAGCGGGAGAAGAGACCCAGTACTTC
v_call: TRBV28; cdr3_length: 15; d_call: -; clone_size: many; j_call: TRBJ2-4; cdr3_aa: CASSSEGAGRDIQYF; cdr3_nt: TGTGCCAGCAGTTCCGAGGGAGCTGGTAGGGACATTCAGTACTTC
v_call: TRBV28; cdr3_length: 18; d_call: TRBD1; clone_size: many; j_call: TRBJ2-1; cdr3_aa: CASSLCCSTRGPDNEQFF; cdr3_nt: TGTGCCAGCAGTTTATGCTGTAGCACGAGGGGGCCCGACAATGAGCAGTTCTTC
v_call: TRBV2; cdr3_length: 11; d_call: -; clone_size: -; j_call: TRBJ1-1; cdr3_aa: CASSGRTEAFF; cdr3_nt: TGTGCCAGCAGCGGACGCACTGAAGCTTTCTTT
v_call: TRBV5-1; cdr3_length: 16; d_call: TRBD1; clone_size: many; j_call: TRBJ1-2; cdr3_aa: CASSPGQGPSNYGYTF; cdr3_nt: TGCGCCAGCAGCCCGGGACAGGGGCCCTCTAACTATGGCTACACCTTC
v_call: TRBV12-3/TRBV12-4; cdr3_length: 13; d_call: -; clone_size: many; j_call: TRBJ2-7; cdr3_aa: CASGFTAYYEQYF; cdr3_nt: TGTGCCAGCGGTTTTACAGCCTACTACGAGCAGTACTTC
v_call: TRBV6-1; cdr3_length: 17; d_call: -; clone_size: -; j_call: TRBJ1-5; cdr3_aa: CASSEVGRAQSNQPQHF; cdr3_nt: TGTGCCAGCAGTGAAGTAGGGAGGGCGCAGAGCAATCAGCCCCAGCATTTT
v_call: TRBV30; cdr3_length: 13; d_call: -; clone_size: many; j_call: TRBJ1-5; cdr3_aa: CAWSPMGNQPQHF; cdr3_nt: TGTGCCTGGAGCCCAATGGGCAATCAGCCCCAGCATTTT
v_call: TRBV2; cdr3_length: 15; d_call: -; clone_size: many; j_call: TRBJ2-2; cdr3_aa: CASSAGTANTGELFF; cdr3_nt: TGTGCCAGCAGCGCCGGAACTGCGAACACCGGGGAGCTGTTTTTT
v_call: TRBV7-2; cdr3_length: 13; d_call: -; clone_size: -; j_call: TRBJ1-2; cdr3_aa: CASSLTYSYGYTF; cdr3_nt: TGTGCCAGCAGCTTAACCTATAGCTATGGCTACACCTTC
v_call: TRBV19; cdr3_length: 11; d_call: -; clone_size: -; j_call: TRBJ1-5; cdr3_aa: CAGGGNQPQHF; cdr3_nt: TGTGCCGGCGGGGGAAATCAGCCCCAGCATTTT
v_call: TRBV9; cdr3_length: 23; d_call: TRBD2; clone_size: few; j_call: TRBJ2-4; cdr3_aa: CASSPRAGGTSGNQQLAKNIQYF; cdr3_nt: TGTGCCAGCAGCCCCCGCGCGGGTGGGACTAGCGGGAACCAACAACTAGCCAAAAACATTCAGTACTTC
v_call: TRBV27; cdr3_length: 15; d_call: -; clone_size: -; j_call: TRBJ1-1; cdr3_aa: CASSINSILNTEAFF; cdr3_nt: TGTGCCAGCAGTATCAACAGTATTTTGAACACTGAAGCTTTCTTT
v_call: TRBV7-2; cdr3_length: 14; d_call: -; clone_size: many; j_call: TRBJ1-2; cdr3_aa: CASSRFEGEHGYTF; cdr3_nt: TGTGCCAGCAGCCGATTTGAGGGAGAGCATGGCTACACCTTC
v_call: TRBV11-2; cdr3_length: 15; d_call: TRBD1; clone_size: many; j_call: TRBJ1-1; cdr3_aa: CASSLGRTGVTEAFF; cdr3_nt: TGTGCCAGCAGCTTAGGTCGGACAGGGGTGACTGAAGCTTTCTTT
v_call: TRBV6-2/TRBV6-3; cdr3_length: 14; d_call: -; clone_size: -; j_call: TRBJ1-5; cdr3_aa: CASRKDSPNQPQHF; cdr3_nt: TGTGCCAGCAGGAAAGACAGCCCCAATCAGCCCCAGCATTTT
v_call: TRBV30; cdr3_length: 12; d_call: -; clone_size: many; j_call: TRBJ2-1; cdr3_aa: CAWSSAGSVQFF; cdr3_nt: TGTGCCTGGAGTAGTGCGGGGTCAGTACAGTTCTTC
v_call: TRBV6-1; cdr3_length: 12; d_call: -; clone_size: few; j_call: TRBJ1-1; cdr3_aa: CASNNWNTEAFF; cdr3_nt: TGTGCCAGCAACAACTGGAACACTGAAGCTTTCTTT
v_call: TRBV12-3/TRBV12-4; cdr3_length: 12; d_call: TRBD1; clone_size: -; j_call: TRBJ1-6; cdr3_aa: CASRRGQPPLHF; cdr3_nt: TGTGCCAGCAGGCGGGGACAGCCACCCCTCCACTTT
v_call: TRBV2; cdr3_length: 11; d_call: -; clone_size: many; j_call: TRBJ1-1; cdr3_aa: CAGYRNTEAFF; cdr3_nt: TGTGCCGGTTACAGAAACACTGAAGCTTTCTTT
v_call: TRBV2; cdr3_length: 15; d_call: TRBD1; clone_size: many; j_call: TRBJ2-6; cdr3_aa: CASSVDRAGANVLTF; cdr3_nt: TGTGCCAGCAGCGTAGACAGGGCCGGGGCCAACGTCCTGACTTTC
v_call: TRBV9; cdr3_length: 16; d_call: -; clone_size: -; j_call: TRBJ2-1; cdr3_aa: CASSEGVPGPYNEQFF; cdr3_nt: TGTGCCAGCAGCGAGGGCGTACCTGGACCCTACAATGAGCAGTTCTTC
v_call: TRBV7-3; cdr3_length: 13; d_call: -; clone_size: few; j_call: TRBJ1-2; cdr3_aa: CASSTSGTEGYTF; cdr3_nt: TGTGCCAGCAGCACGTCCGGGACGGAAGGCTACACCTTC
v_call: TRBV7-6; cdr3_length: 14; d_call: -; clone_size: many; j_call: TRBJ1-1; cdr3_aa: CASSLVVNRAEAFF; cdr3_nt: TGTGCCAGCAGCTTAGTAGTGAACAGAGCTGAAGCTTTCTTT
v_call: TRBV11-3; cdr3_length: 16; d_call: -; clone_size: many; j_call: TRBJ2-3; cdr3_aa: CASSLASRIRTDTQYF; cdr3_nt: TGTGCCAGCAGCTTGGCTAGCAGGATTCGCACAGATACGCAGTATTTT
v_call: TRBV24-1; cdr3_length: 17; d_call: TRBD2; clone_size: many; j_call: TRBJ2-1; cdr3_aa: CATSEPTSGRSYNEQFF; cdr3_nt: TGTGCCACCAGTGAACCCACTAGCGGCCGATCCTACAATGAGCAGTTCTTC
v_call: TRBV20-1; cdr3_length: 11; d_call: -; clone_size: many; j_call: TRBJ2-7; cdr3_aa: CSARVDYEQYF; cdr3_nt: TGCAGTGCTAGAGTAGACTACGAGCAGTACTTC
v_call: TRBV20-1; cdr3_length: 15; d_call: -; clone_size: -; j_call: TRBJ1-1; cdr3_aa: CSARDGSQLNTEAFF; cdr3_nt: TGCAGTGCTAGAGATGGGTCCCAGCTGAACACTGAAGCTTTCTTT
v_call: TRBV29-1; cdr3_length: 14; d_call: -; clone_size: -; j_call: TRBJ1-4; cdr3_aa: CSVEEWGGNEKLSF; cdr3_nt: TGCAGCGTTGAAGAGTGGGGAGGTAATGAAAAACTGTCTTTT
v_call: TRBV27; cdr3_length: 15; d_call: -; clone_size: many; j_call: TRBJ2-5; cdr3_aa: CASSRLTGIQETQYF; cdr3_nt: TGTGCCAGCAGTCGCCTCACAGGAATCCAAGAGACCCAGTACTTC
v_call: TRBV25-1; cdr3_length: 15; d_call: -; clone_size: few; j_call: TRBJ2-5; cdr3_aa: CASSGRAKERETQYF; cdr3_nt: TGTGCCAGCAGTGGCCGGGCCAAGGAAAGGGAGACCCAGTACTTC
v_call: TRBV13; cdr3_length: 15; d_call: -; clone_size: -; j_call: TRBJ2-3; cdr3_aa: CASSLSLGSTDTQYF; cdr3_nt: TGTGCCAGCAGCTTAAGTTTGGGAAGCACAGATACGCAGTATTTT